This T cell receptor beta chain is from a study of tumor and adjacent non-tumor tissue in lung cancer. For the study at large: Stage I to III disease affected roughly ten men and about five women aged about 31 to 85. On average, productive TCRbeta reads reached about 4.17 million per sample.

RNA was extracted from bulk tissue without any cell sorting. Germline CDR1 reads SGHRS; CDR2 reads YFSETQ. The ends lost 4 bases at V and 2 bases at J; junction bases unmatched: 9. The CDR3 covers 18 residues. TCRbeta libraries were built with three rounds of nested PCR, modified from ARM-PCR. TCRdb recomputed calls from the multiplex PCR reads with MiXCR, one row per CDR3 protein. There are about 93,000 distinct CDR3 sequences in the sample; less than 80% occur only once, and about 18% lies in the top ten. This TCR derives from a man in his 60s with non-small cell lung cancer. The rearrangement uses TRBV5-1 and TRBJ2-2; TRBD1 matches 12 bases. The specimen sequenced was lung tumor tissue. As DNA, the CDR3 is TGCGCCAGCAGCCGAACCGGGACAGGGGGCTTTAACACCGGGGAGCTGTTTTTT. Its translation is CASSRTGTGGFNTGELFF.